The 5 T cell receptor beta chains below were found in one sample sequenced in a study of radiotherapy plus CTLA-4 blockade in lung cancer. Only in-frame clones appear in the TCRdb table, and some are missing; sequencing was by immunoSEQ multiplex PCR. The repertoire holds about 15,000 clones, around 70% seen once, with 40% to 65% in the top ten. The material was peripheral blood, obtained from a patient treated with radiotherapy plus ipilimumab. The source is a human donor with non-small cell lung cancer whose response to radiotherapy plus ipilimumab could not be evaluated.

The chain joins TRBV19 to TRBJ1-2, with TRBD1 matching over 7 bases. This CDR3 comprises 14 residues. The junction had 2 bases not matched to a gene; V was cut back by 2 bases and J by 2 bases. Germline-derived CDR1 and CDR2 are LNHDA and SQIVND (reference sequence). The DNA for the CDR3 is TGTGCCAGTAGTATAAGGGACAGAAACTATGGCTACACCTTC. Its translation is CASSIRDRNYGYTF.

CDR3 bases: TGCGCCAGCAGCTTGGGGTGGACTAGCGGTGGGGGCCAAGAGACCCAGTACTTC. It specifies CASSLGWTSGGGQETQYF. This chain connects TRBV5-1 to TRBJ2-5; 10 bases fit TRBD2. The V segment lost 0 bases and the J segment 1 base; nucleotides outside the gene matches: 9. The CDR3 has 18 amino acids. The germline V gene has CDR1 SGHRS and CDR2 YFSETQ.

Here the CDR3 DNA reads TGTGCCAGTAGATCCCCAGGGGGGACTTTCTATGGCTACACCTTC. Protein sequence: CASRSPGGTFYGYTF. This chain connects TRBV19 to TRBJ1-2, with 7 bases aligning to TRBD1. This CDR3 comprises 15 residues. The germline V gene has CDR1 LNHDA and CDR2 SQIVND (reference sequence). After removal of 6 bases from V and 4 bases from J, the junction contained 11 bases not matched to a gene. Full variable domain (remainder filled in from reference TRBV19 and TRBJ1-2): DGGITQSPKYLFRKEGQNVTLSCEQNLNHDAMYWYRQDPGQGLRLIYYSQIVNDFQKGDIAEGYSVSREKKESFPLTVTSAQKNPTAFYLCASRSPGGTFYGYTFGSGTRLTVV.

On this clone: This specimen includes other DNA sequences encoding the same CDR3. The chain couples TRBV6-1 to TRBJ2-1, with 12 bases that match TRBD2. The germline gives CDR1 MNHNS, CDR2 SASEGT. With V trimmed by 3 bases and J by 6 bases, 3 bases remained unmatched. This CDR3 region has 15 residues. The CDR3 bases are TGTGCCAGCAGTGAGGCTAGCGGGGGGGCCAATGAGCAGTTCTTC. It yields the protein CASSEASGGANEQFF.

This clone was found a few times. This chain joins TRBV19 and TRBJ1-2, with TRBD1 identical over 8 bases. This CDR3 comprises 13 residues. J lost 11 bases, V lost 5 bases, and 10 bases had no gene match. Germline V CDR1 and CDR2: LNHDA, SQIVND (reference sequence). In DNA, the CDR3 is TGTGCCAGTAGTTGGAATCCGGGACAGGCGTACACCTTC. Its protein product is CASSWNPGQAYTF.